This T cell receptor beta chain came from a study of response to subunit inactivated influenza vaccine. TCRdb ran MiXCR on the RT-PCR reads and lists one entry per CDR3 protein. Here the sample spans hundreds of thousands of distinct CDR3 sequences, 12% being singletons. There are 16 residues in the CDR3. The ends lost 0 bases at V and 5 bases at J; junction bases unmatched: 11. Germline lookup yields CDR1 DFQATT and CDR2 SNEGSKA (reference sequence). The source was PBMCs from blood, collected on the day of vaccination. The chain employs TRBV20-1 and TRBJ2-5; 8 bases align to TRBD1. The sequence came from a man aged 50 or older who received an inactivated influenza vaccine. The CDR3 sequence is CSARDLGQGALETQYF. The CDR3 DNA reads TGCAGTGCTAGAGATCTAGGGCAGGGGGCCTTGGAGACCCAGTACTTC.